The entry below gives a single TCR beta chain sequence along with its context. The germline V gene encodes CDR1 GTSNPN and CDR2 SVGIG (reference sequence). This CDR3 has 14 residues. The data belong to a study of monozygotic twins with inflammatory bowel disease. Amplification of TCRalpha and TCRbeta cDNA involved two nested PCRs that ran for 16 and 9 cycles. TCRdb reprocessed the 5' RACE reads; each CDR3 protein has one entry and no DNA is given. The table lists about 160,000 distinct CDR3 sequences, with 2.8% in the top ten. Sequenced: blood. The V gene is TRBV30, the J gene TRBJ2-3; lacking DNA, the TRBD2 call made by TCRdb goes unchecked. This receptor was obtained from a human donor with ulcerative colitis or Crohn's disease, or a healthy co-twin of an affected twin (not recorded which). The CDR3: CACKVAGGSDTQYF.